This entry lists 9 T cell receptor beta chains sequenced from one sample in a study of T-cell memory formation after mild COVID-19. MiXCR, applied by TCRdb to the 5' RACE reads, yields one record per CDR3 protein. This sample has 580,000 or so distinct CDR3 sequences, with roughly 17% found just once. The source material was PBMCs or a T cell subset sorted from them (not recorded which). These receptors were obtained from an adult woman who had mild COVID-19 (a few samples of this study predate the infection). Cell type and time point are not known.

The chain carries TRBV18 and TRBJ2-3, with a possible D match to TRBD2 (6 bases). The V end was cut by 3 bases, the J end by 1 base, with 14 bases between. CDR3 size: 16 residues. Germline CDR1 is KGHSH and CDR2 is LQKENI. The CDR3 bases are TGTGCCAGCTCACCGGAGGGACTTTCAGGCACAGATACGCAGTATTTT. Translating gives CASSPEGLSGTDTQYF.

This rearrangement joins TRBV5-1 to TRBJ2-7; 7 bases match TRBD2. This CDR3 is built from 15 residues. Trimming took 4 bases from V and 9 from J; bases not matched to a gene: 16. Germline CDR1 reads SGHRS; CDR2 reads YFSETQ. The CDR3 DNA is TGCGCCAGCAGCCCCAATCCGGGACTAACAAAGACGCAGTACTTC. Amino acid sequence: CASSPNPGLTKTQYF.

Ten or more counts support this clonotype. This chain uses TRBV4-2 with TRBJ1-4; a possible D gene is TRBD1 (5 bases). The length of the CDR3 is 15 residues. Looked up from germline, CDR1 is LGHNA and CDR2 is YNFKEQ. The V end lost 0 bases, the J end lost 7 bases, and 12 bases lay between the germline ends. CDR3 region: CASSQDRQGGEKLFF. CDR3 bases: TGTGCCAGCAGCCAAGATAGGCAGGGCGGTGAAAAACTGTTTTTT.

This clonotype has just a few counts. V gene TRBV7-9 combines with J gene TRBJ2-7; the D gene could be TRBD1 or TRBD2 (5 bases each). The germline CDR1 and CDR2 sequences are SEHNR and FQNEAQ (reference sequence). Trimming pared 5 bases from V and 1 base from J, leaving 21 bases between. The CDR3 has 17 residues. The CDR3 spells CASSHGDVGRGSYEQYF. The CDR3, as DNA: TGTGCCAGCAGCCACGGGGATGTTGGTAGGGGTTCCTACGAGCAGTACTTC.

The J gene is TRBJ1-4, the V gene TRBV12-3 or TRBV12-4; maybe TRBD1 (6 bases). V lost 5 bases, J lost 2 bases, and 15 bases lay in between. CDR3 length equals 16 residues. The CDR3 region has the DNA TGTGCCAGCAGTGGGACACCGGTTGGTACTAATGAAAAACTGTTTTTT. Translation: CASSGTPVGTNEKLFF.

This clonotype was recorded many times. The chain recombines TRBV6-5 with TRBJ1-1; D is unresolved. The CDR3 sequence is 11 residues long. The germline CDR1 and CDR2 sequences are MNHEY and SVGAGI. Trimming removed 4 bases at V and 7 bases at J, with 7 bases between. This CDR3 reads CASSSRVEAFF. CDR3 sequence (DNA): TGTGCCAGCAGTTCGAGGGTTGAAGCTTTCTTT.

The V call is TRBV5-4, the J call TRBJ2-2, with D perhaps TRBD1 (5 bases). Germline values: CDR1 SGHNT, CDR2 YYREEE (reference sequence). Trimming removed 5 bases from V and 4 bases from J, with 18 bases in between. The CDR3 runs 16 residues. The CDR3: CASRNPSQGSTGELFF. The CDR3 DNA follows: TGTGCCAGCAGGAACCCAAGCCAGGGTTCCACCGGGGAGCTGTTTTTT.

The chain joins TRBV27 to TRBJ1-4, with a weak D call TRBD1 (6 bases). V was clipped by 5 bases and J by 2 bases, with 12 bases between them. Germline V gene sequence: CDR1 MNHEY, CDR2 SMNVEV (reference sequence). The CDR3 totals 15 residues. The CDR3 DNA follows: TGTGCCAGCAGTCAACAGGGTCGGACTAATGAAAAACTGTTTTTT. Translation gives CASSQQGRTNEKLFF.

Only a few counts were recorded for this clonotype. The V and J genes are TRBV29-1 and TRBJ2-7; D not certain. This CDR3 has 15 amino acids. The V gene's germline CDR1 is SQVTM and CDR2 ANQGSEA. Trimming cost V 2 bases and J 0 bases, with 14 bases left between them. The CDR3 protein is CSVEQPLRSSYEQYF. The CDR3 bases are TGCAGCGTTGAACAACCCCTGAGAAGCTCCTACGAGCAGTACTTC.